The source of this T cell receptor beta chain is a study of T-cell reconstitution after alpha-beta-depleted transplantation in children. General observations from the study: TCRbeta diversity was high at day 60 in some patients (a result of surviving recipient T cells and thymic progenitors).

This CDR3 has 15 amino acids. Losses at the gene ends were 0 bases for V and 6 bases for J; bases not matched to a gene: 5. Germline V gene lookup returns CDR1 SGDLS and CDR2 YYNGEE. A library of TCRbeta sequences, prepared with unique molecular identifiers, was generated. Each CDR3 protein gets one entry after TCRdb re-called the PCR reads with MiXCR. The data contain fewer than 1 million distinct CDR3 sequences, approximately 15% of them singletons. This clonotype turned up a few times. Its antigen is as yet unknown. The sample consisted of PBMCs, mostly from graft donor cells, taken 360 days after TCRalphabeta/CD19-depleted stem cell transplant. The rearrangement links TRBV9 to TRBJ2-1; 8 nucleotides align to TRBD2. This TCR derives from a male patient younger than 18 who had a stem cell transplant for acute lymphoblastic leukemia, so the T cells may come from the graft donor. The CDR3 sequence is CASSVGGTRGNEQFF. In nucleotides, the CDR3 is TGTGCCAGCAGCGTAGGTGGGACTAGGGGCAATGAGCAGTTCTTC.